This TCR beta chain was identified in a study of control samples from healthy donors and cancer patients. Assay: immunoSEQ multiplex PCR; the TCRdb copy retains only in-frame clones and omits some. The data contain about 120,000 clones, around nine tenths of them seen just once; the ten biggest clones take up 9.5% to 13%. This clone was counted a single time. Germline V gene sequence: CDR1 LGHDT, CDR2 YNNKEL (reference sequence). The V end lost 4 bases, the J end lost 6 bases, and 12 bases lay between the germline ends. This CDR3 is built from 13 residues. Sequences were obtained from blood. The rearrangement uses TRBV3-1 (or the pseudogene TRBV3-2) and TRBJ1-2; D gene uncertain. The receptor's source is a man under 40 in good health. The DNA of the CDR3 is TGTGCCAGCAGCCGACCGGGAGGTAATGGCTACACCTTC. Its protein is CASSRPGGNGYTF.